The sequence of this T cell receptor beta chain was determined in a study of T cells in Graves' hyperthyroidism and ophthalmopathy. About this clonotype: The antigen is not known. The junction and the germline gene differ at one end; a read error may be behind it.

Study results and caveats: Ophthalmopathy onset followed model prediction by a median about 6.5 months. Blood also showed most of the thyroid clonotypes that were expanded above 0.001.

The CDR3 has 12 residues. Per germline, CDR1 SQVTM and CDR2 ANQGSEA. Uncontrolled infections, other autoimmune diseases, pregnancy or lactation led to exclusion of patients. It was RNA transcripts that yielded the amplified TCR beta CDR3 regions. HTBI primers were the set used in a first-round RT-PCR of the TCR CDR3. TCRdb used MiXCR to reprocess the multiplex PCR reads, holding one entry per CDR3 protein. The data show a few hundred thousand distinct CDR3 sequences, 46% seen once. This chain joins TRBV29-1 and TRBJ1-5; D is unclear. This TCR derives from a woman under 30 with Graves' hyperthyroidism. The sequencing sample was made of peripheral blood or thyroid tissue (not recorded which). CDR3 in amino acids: CSVRGHRQPQHF. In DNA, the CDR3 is TGCAGCGTACGGGGTCACCGCCAGCCCCAGCACTTT.